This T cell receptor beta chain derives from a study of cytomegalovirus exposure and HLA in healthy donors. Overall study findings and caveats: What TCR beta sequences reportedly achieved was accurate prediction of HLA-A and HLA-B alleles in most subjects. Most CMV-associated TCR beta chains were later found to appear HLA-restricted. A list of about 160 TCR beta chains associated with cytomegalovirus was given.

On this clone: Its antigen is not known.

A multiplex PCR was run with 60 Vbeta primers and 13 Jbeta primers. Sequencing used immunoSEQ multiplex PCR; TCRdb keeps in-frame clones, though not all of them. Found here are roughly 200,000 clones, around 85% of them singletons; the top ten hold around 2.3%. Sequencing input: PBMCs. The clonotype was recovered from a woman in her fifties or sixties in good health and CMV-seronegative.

CDR3 bases: TGTGCCAGCAGCGGGACAGGTCTCACAGATACGCAGTATTTT. It yields the protein CASSGTGLTDTQYF. The chain employs TRBV5-4 and TRBJ2-3, with TRBD1 matching 8 bases. Trimming removed 4 bases from V and 2 bases from J; junction bases left unmatched: 3. This CDR3 comprises 14 residues. Germline CDR1 reads SGHNT; CDR2 reads YYREEE (reference sequence).